This T cell receptor beta chain stems from a study of blood T cell repertoires in COVID-19. About the research overall: COVID-19 samples, acute and convalescent, were from the United States, Italy and Spain.

Repertoires were generated with immunoSEQ multiplex PCR, while TCRdb's copy carries only in-frame clones and drops some. The sample comprises around 200,000 clones, 83% of which are singletons, and 2.9% rests with the top ten. CDR1 is LGHNA and CDR2 is YNFKEQ in the germline V gene. With 5 bases removed from V and 4 bases from J, the gap between germline ends came to 15 bases. The CDR3 runs to 15 residues. The sequencing sample was made of peripheral blood. The chain recombines TRBV4-2 with TRBJ1-5; D is possibly TRBD1 (6 bases). The clonotype comes from a man aged 50 or older with active or convalescent COVID-19. CDR3 loop: CASSVLGAGNQPQHF. CDR3 nucleotide sequence: TGTGCCAGCAGCGTATTGGGGGCAGGGAATCAGCCCCAGCATTTT.